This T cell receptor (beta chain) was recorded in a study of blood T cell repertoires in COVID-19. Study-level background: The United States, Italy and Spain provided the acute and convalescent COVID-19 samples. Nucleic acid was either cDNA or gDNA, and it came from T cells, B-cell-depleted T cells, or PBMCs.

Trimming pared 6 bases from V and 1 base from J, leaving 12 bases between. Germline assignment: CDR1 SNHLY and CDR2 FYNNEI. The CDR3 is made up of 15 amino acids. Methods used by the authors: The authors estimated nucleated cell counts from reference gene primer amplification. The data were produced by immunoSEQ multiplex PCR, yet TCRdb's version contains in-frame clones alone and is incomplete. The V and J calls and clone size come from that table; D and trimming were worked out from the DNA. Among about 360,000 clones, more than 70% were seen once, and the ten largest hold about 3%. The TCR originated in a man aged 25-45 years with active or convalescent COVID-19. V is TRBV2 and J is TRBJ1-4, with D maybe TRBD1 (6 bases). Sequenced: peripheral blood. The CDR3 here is CASRAPGVTNEKLFF. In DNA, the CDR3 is TGTGCCAGCAGAGCCCCAGGGGTAACTAATGAAAAACTGTTTTTT. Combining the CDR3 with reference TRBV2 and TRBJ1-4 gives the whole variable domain EPEVTQTPSHQVTQMGQEVILRCVPISNHLYFYWYRQILGQKVEFLVSFYNNEISEKSEIFDDQFSVERPDGSNFTLKIRSTKLEDSAMYFCASRAPGVTNEKLFFGSGTQLSVL.